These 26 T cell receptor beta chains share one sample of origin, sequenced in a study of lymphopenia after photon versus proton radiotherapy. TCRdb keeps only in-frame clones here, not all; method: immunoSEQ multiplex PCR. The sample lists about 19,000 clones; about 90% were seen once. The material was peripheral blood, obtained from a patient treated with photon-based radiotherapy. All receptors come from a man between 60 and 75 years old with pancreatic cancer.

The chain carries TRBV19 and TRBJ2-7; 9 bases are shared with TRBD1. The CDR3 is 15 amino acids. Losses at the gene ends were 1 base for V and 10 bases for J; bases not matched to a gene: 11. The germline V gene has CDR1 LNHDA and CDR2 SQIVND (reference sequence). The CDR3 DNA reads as TGTGCCAGTAGTATAGGTGGGGGACAGGGTACTTCACAGTACTTC. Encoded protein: CASSIGGGQGTSQYF.

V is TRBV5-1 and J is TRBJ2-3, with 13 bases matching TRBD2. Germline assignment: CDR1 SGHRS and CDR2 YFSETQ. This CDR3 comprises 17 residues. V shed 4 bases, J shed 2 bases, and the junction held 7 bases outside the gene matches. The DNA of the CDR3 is TGCGCCAGCAGCCCGAGACTAGCGGGGGGTAACACAGATACGCAGTATTTT. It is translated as CASSPRLAGGNTDTQYF.

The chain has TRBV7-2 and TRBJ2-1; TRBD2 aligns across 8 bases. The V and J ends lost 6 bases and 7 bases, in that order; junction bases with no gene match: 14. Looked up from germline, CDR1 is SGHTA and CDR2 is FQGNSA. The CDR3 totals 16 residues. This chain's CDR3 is CASSLMSGGAGNEQFF. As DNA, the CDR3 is TGTGCCAGCAGTCTGATGTCCGGGGGGGCTGGAAATGAGCAGTTCTTC.

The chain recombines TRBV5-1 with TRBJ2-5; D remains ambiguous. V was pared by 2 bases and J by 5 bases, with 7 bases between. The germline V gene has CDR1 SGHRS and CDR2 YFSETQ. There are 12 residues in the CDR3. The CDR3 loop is CASSFLHETQYF. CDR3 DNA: TGCGCCAGCAGCTTTCTACACGAGACCCAGTACTTC.

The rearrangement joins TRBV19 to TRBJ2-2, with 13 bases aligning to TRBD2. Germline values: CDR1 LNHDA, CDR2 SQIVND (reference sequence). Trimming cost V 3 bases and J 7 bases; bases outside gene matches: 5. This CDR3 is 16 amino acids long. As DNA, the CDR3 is TGTGCCAGTAGTATGGGACTAGCGGGGTTTGGCGGGGAGCTGTTTTTT. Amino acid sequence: CASSMGLAGFGGELFF.

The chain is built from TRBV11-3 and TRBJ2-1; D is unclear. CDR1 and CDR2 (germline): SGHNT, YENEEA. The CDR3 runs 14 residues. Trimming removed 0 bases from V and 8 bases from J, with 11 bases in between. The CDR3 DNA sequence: TGTGCCAGCAGCTTAGACACGTCTCTTCATGAGCAGTTCTTC. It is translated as CASSLDTSLHEQFF.

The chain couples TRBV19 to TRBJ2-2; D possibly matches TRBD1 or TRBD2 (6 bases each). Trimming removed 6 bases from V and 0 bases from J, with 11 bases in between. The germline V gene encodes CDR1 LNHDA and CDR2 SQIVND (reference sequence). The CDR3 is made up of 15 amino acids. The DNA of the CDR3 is TGTGCCAGTAGGGAGGGGGGAGCGAACACCGGGGAGCTGTTTTTT. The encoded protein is CASREGGANTGELFF.

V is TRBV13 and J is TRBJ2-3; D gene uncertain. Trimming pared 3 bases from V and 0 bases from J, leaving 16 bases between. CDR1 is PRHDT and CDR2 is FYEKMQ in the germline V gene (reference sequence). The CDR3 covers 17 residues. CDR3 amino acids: CASSLPRAEPSTDTQYF. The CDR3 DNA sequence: TGTGCCAGCAGCTTGCCCCGGGCGGAGCCTAGCACAGATACGCAGTATTTT.

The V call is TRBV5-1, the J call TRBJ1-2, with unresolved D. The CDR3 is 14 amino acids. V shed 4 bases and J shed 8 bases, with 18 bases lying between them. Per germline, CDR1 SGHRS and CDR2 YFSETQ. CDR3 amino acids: CASSPDGALEGYTF. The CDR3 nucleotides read TGCGCCAGCAGCCCGGACGGAGCATTGGAAGGCTACACCTTC.

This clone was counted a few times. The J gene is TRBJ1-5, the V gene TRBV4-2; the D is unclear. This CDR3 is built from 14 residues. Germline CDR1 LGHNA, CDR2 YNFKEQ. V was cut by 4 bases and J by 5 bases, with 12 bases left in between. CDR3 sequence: CASSPGRADQPQHF. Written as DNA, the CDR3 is TGTGCCAGCAGCCCTGGAAGAGCAGATCAGCCCCAGCATTTT.

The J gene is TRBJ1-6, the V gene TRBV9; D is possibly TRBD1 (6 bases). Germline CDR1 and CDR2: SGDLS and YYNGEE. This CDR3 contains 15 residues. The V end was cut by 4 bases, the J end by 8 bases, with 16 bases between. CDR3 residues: CASSPQKGGYSPLHF. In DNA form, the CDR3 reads TGTGCCAGCAGCCCTCAAAAGGGGGGATATTCACCCCTCCACTTT.

The CDR3, as DNA: TGTGCCAGCAGCTTAAGGCCGGGGAGGGGTTATACGAATCAGCCCCAGCATTTT. It translates to CASSLRPGRGYTNQPQHF. The chain couples TRBV7-3 to TRBJ1-5, with D possibly matching TRBD1 (5 bases). Trimming removed 1 base at V and 4 bases at J, with 20 bases between. CDR3 length equals 18 residues. Germline loops: CDR1 SGHTA, CDR2 FQGTGA. Variable domain in full (rest from reference TRBV7-3 and TRBJ1-5): GAGVSQTPSNKVTEKGKYVELRCDPISGHTALYWYRQSLGQGPEFLIYFQGTGAADDSGLPNDRFFAVRPEGSVSTLKIQRTERGDSAVYLCASSLRPGRGYTNQPQHFGDGTRLSIL.

CDR3 loop: CASSFTDTYYEQYF. The CDR3 region has the DNA TGTGCCAGCAGCTTCACGGACACCTACTACGAGCAGTACTTC. This rearrangement joins TRBV7-9 to TRBJ2-7; possibly TRBD1 for D (5 bases). The V gene lost 3 bases and the J gene lost 3 bases, with 12 bases spanning the gap. This CDR3 has 14 residues. Germline V gene data show CDR1 as SEHNR and CDR2 as FQNEAQ (reference sequence).

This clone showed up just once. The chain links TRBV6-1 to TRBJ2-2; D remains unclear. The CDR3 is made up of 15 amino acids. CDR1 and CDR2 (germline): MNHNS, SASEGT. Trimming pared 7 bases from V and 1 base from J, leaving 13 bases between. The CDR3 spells CASILSDLNTGELFF. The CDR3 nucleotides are TGTGCCAGCATTCTTTCGGACCTGAACACCGGGGAGCTGTTTTTT.

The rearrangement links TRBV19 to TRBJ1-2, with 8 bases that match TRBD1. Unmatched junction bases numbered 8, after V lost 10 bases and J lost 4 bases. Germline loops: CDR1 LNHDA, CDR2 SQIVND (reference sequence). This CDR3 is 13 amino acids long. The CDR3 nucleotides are TGTGCCATCAAGGACAGGGTCGGCTATGGCTACACCTTC. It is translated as CAIKDRVGYGYTF.

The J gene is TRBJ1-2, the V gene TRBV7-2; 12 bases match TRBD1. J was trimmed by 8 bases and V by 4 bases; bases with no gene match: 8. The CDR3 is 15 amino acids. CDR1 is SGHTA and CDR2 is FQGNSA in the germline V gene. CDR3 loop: CASSSGGTGGYGYTF. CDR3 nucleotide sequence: TGTGCCAGCAGCTCAGGGGGGACAGGGGGCTACGGCTACACCTTC.

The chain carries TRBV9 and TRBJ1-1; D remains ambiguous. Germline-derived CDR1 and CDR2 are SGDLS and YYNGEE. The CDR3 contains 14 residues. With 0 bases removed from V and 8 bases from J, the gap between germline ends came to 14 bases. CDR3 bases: TGTGCCAGCAGCGTAGTATCTTATGGAAACGAAGCTTTCTTT. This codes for CASSVVSYGNEAFF. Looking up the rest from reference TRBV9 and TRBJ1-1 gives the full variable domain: DSGVTQTPKHLITATGQRVTLRCSPRSGDLSVYWYQQSLDQGLQFLIQYYNGEERAKGNILERFSAQQFPDLHSELNLSSLELGDSALYFCASSVVSYGNEAFFGQGTRLTVV.

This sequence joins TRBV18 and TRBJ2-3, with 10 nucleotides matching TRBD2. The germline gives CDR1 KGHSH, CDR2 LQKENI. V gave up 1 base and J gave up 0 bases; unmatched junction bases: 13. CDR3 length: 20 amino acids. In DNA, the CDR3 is TGTGCCAGCTCACCACGGCGGAGCGGGGGGGCCCCTGGTAGCACAGATACGCAGTATTTT. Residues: CASSPRRSGGAPGSTDTQYF.

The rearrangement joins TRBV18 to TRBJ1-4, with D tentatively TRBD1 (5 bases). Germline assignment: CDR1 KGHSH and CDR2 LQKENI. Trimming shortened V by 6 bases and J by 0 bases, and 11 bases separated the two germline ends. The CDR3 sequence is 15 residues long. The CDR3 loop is CASSQDRTTNEKLFF. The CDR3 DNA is TGTGCCAGCTCCCAAGACAGAACAACTAATGAAAAACTGTTTTTT.

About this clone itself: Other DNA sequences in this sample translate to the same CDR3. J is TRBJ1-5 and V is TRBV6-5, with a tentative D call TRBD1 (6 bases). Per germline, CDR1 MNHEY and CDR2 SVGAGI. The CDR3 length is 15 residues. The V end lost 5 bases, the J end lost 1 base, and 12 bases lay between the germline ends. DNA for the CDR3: TGTGCCAGCAGTAAAGACAGGAGCAGCAATCAGCCCCAGCATTTT. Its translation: CASSKDRSSNQPQHF.

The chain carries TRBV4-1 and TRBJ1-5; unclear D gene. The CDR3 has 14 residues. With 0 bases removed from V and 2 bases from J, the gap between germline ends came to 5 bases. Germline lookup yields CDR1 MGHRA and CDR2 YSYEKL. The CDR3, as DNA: TGCGCCAGCAGCCAAGATGCAGGCAATCAGCCCCAGCATTTT. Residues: CASSQDAGNQPQHF.

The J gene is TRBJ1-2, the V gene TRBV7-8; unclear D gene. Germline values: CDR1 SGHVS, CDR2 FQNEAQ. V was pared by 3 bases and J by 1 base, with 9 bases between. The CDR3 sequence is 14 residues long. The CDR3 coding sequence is TGTGCCAGCAGCTTGGTCAAGTTTAACTATGGCTACACCTTC. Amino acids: CASSLVKFNYGYTF.

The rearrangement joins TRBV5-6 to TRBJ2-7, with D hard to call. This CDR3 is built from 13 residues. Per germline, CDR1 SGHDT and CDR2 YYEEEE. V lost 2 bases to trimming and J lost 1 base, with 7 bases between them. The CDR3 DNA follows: TGTGCCAGCAGCTTCGAGAGATCCTACGAGCAGTACTTC. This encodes CASSFERSYEQYF.

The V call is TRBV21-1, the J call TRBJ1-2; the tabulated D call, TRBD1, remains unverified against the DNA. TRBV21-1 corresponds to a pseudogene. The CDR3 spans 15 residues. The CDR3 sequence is CASRPSDRGHRGYTF. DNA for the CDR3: TGTGCCAGCAGACCATCGGACAGGGGGCATCGTGGCTACACCTTC.

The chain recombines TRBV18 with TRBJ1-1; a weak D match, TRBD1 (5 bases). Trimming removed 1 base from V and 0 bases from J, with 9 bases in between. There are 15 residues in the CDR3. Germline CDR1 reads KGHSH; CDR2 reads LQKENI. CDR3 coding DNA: TGTGCCAGCTCACCACAGGGGTCGATGAACACTGAAGCTTTCTTT. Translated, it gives CASSPQGSMNTEAFF.

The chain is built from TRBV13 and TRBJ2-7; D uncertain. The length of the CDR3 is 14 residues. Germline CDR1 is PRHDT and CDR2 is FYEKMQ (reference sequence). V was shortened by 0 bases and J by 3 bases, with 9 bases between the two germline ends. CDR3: CASSLGSRNYEQYF. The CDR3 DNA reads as TGTGCCAGCAGCTTAGGGTCCAGAAACTACGAGCAGTACTTC. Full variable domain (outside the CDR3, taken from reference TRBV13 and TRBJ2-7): AAGVIQSPRHLIKEKRETATLKCYPIPRHDTVYWYQQGPGQDPQFLISFYEKMQSDKGSIPDRFSAQQFSDYHSELNMSSLELGDSALYFCASSLGSRNYEQYFGPGTRLTVT.